A selection of T cell receptor beta chains follows, all from one sample in a study of blood T cells in healthy people across ages. MiXCR, run by TCRdb on the 5' RACE reads, gives a single entry per CDR3 protein. There are around 800,000 distinct CDR3 sequences in the sample; 62% occur only once, and about a quarter lies in the top ten. Sequenced: blood. The receptors were gathered from a man under 40 in good health. Each CDR3 is given with its conserved first and last residue. The D gene is left open where the match is weak. Some rows mark clone size as missing; the rest say once, few, many or name a class of expanded clone.

>TRBV7-2|NA|TRBJ2-7|NA
TGTGCCAGCAGCTTAGGGCGCAGTACGAAGGAGCAGTACTTC
CASSLGRSTKEQYF
>TRBV7-2|NA|TRBJ1-1|many
TGTGCCAGCAGCTTAGTAGGAGGATCGAACACTGAAGCTTTCTTT
CASSLVGGSNTEAFF
>TRBV12-3/TRBV12-4|TRBD1|TRBJ2-5|NA
TGTGCCAGCAGCGTCCAGGGGGCTAGGGGCCAAGAGACCCAGTACTTC
CASSVQGARGQETQYF
>TRBV27|NA|TRBJ2-6|NA
TGTGCCAGCAGTTTCTCCAATCTTCCGGGTCCACTGTCTGGGGCCAACGTCCTGACTTTC
CASSFSNLPGPLSGANVLTF
>TRBV6-6|TRBD2|TRBJ2-1|NA
TGTGCCAGCAGTTCTAGCGGGAACCCAATAGTGCAGTTCTTC
CASSSSGNPIVQFF
>TRBV15|TRBD2|TRBJ2-1|few
TGTGCCACCAGCTCGGGACTAGCGGGTTTCAATGAGCAGTTCTTC
CATSSGLAGFNEQFF
>TRBV28|NA|TRBJ2-5|NA
TGTGCCAGCAGTTTGGATGGAACAGGACGATTCCAAGAGACCCAGTACTTC
CASSLDGTGRFQETQYF
>TRBV7-9|TRBD1|TRBJ2-2|NA
TGTGCCAGCAGCTCCAGGGGGCGAGCGAACACCGGGGAGCTGTTTTTT
CASSSRGRANTGELFF
>TRBV20-1|NA|TRBJ1-5|NA
TGCAGTGCTAAAGAAACAGACTATAGCAATCAGCCCCAGCATTTT
CSAKETDYSNQPQHF
>TRBV7-2|TRBD1|TRBJ2-6|NA
TGTGCCAACAGCCGGGACAGAGCCGTACGTGGGCGAAGCCGGGCCAACGTCCTGACTTTC
CANSRDRAVRGRSRANVLTF
>TRBV28|TRBD1|TRBJ1-2|NA
TGTGCCAGCAGCGACCAGGGGGCGGTGTGGTATGGCTACACCTTC
CASSDQGAVWYGYTF
>TRBV27|TRBD1|TRBJ1-5|few
TGTGCCAGCAGCCCGGGGACAGGACTCAACGATGGCAATCAGCCCCAGCATTTT
CASSPGTGLNDGNQPQHF
>TRBV7-8|NA|TRBJ1-2|few
TGTGCCAGCAGCTTGGGCACAGCCGCTAACTATGGCTACACCTTC
CASSLGTAANYGYTF
>TRBV21-1|NA|TRBJ2-1|few
TGTGCCAGCAGCAAATGGGCAGGGGACGGGAATGAGCAGTTCTTC
CASSKWAGDGNEQFF
>TRBV7-9|NA|TRBJ2-3|NA
TGTGCCAGCAGCTTAGAAGGGGGGCCTGGAGATACGCAGTATTTT
CASSLEGGPGDTQYF
>TRBV20-1|NA|TRBJ2-5|few
TGCAGTGCTCGAGGGGCTATACAAGAGACCCAGTACTTC
CSARGAIQETQYF
>TRBV7-2|TRBD1|TRBJ2-7|NA
TGTGCCAGCAGCTTAAATCCGGGACAGGGAGGCTACGAGCAGTACTTC
CASSLNPGQGGYEQYF
>TRBV4-2|TRBD2|TRBJ2-1|NA
TGTGCCAGCAGCCAACTAGCGGGGGAGTACAATGAGCAGTTCTTC
CASSQLAGEYNEQFF
>TRBV4-1|TRBD1|TRBJ2-7|many
TGCGCCAGCAGCCAAATCCCGGGGACAGGGTCCTCCGAGCAGTACTTC
CASSQIPGTGSSEQYF
>TRBV20-1|TRBD1|TRBJ2-7|few
TGCAGTGCTAGCGGAGGACAGGCCTCCTACGAGCAGTACTTC
CSASGGQASYEQYF
>TRBV6-1|NA|TRBJ2-1|NA
TGTGCCAGCAGCCTAGCATCCAGGGTGTCCTACAATGAGCAGTTCTTC
CASSLASRVSYNEQFF
>TRBV7-3|NA|TRBJ1-5|NA
TGTGTCAGCAGCCCGAATGGGGATCAGCCCCAGCATTTT
CVSSPNGDQPQHF
>TRBV20-1|TRBD1|TRBJ1-4|NA
TGCAGTGCTAAAACCCTGGACAGGGAAAAACTGTTTTTT
CSAKTLDREKLFF
>TRBV15|TRBD1|TRBJ2-1|few
TGTGCCACCAGCGGACCGGGACAGGTTGGCAATGAGCAGTTCTTC
CATSGPGQVGNEQFF
>TRBV7-2|TRBD1|TRBJ2-7|NA
TGTGCCAGCAGCGCCGGGACAGGTCTGACTGAGCAGTACTTC
CASSAGTGLTEQYF
>TRBV7-3|NA|TRBJ2-2|NA
TGTGCCAGCAGCTTAAAATTTGGAGGGAGCACCGGGGAGCTGTTTTTT
CASSLKFGGSTGELFF